This entry features one T cell receptor (beta chain) sequence. The antigen is not known. Reverse transcription of roughly 0.5 to 1 ug RNA was carried out with random hexamers. TCR beta CDR3 was amplified by immunoSEQ covering 54 Vbeta and 13 Jbeta. Via MiXCR, TCRdb re-called the immunoSEQ multiplex PCR reads, giving one row per CDR3 protein. The sample has about 280,000 distinct CDR3 sequences, roughly 84% seen once. From blood CD8+ and CD4+ T cells, TCR beta sequences were generated. It was treatment-naive patients with stable or active relapsing-remitting disease who made up the multiple sclerosis controls. Trimming left V 2 bases short and J 10 bases short, with 12 bases between. This CDR3 contains 13 residues. This sample was taken from a study of CD8 T cells in Susac syndrome. Study-level findings and limits: The study acknowledged a relatively small number of individuals in its TCR sequencing and HLA analysis.

The sequenced material came from CD8+ T cells from PBMCs. The clonotype comes from a human donor with multiple sclerosis. The chain links TRBV12-3 or TRBV12-4 to TRBJ2-1; perhaps TRBD1 as D (6 bases). This chain's CDR3 is CASSLTTGIEQFF. The CDR3 DNA is TGTGCCAGCAGTTTAACCACAGGGATAGAGCAGTTCTTC.